This paragraph reports one T cell receptor (beta chain). The entry originates in a study of cytomegalovirus exposure and HLA in healthy donors. CDR1 is MNHEY, CDR2 SMNVEV, per germline (reference sequence). V was trimmed by 7 bases and J by 5 bases, leaving 8 bases between them. The CDR3 is 11 residues long. TCRdb keeps only in-frame clones here, not all; method: immunoSEQ multiplex PCR. Of some 75,000 clones listed, 96% are singletons. This clonotype originated in a woman younger than 35 in good health and CMV-seronegative. The V and J genes are TRBV27 and TRBJ2-5; D remains ambiguous. The specimen sequenced was PBMCs. This CDR3 reads CASKVGETQYF. In nucleotides, the CDR3 is TGTGCCAGCAAGGTCGGGGAGACCCAGTACTTC.